One and the same sample provided the 8 T cell receptor beta chains below, sequenced in a study of cytotoxic CD8 clonotypes in ibrutinib-treated CLL. Measured with immunoSEQ multiplex PCR; TCRdb has only the in-frame clones, and not every one. This repertoire shows about 130,000 clones, approximately 81% found once; its top ten account for around 13%. The sequenced sample was PBMCs, obtained after 12 months of ibrutinib treatment. The source of these receptors is a human donor with chronic lymphocytic leukemia.

V gene TRBV19 combines with J gene TRBJ1-4, with D tentatively TRBD1 (5 bases). CDR3 size: 14 residues. Trimming took off 7 bases at V and 7 bases at J, with 16 bases between the two ends. The germline CDR1 and CDR2 sequences are LNHDA and SQIVND (reference sequence). As DNA, the CDR3 is TGTGCCAGTACCCTCGTGGGGGGGACTGAAAAACTGTTTTTT. Protein: CASTLVGGTEKLFF.

The V and J genes are TRBV6-5 and TRBJ1-4; the D gene is possibly TRBD1 (5 bases). V lost 2 bases to trimming and J lost 0 bases, with 10 bases between them. CDR1 MNHEY and CDR2 SVGAGI come from the germline V gene. The CDR3 is 16 amino acids. The CDR3 is CASSYTPRATNEKLFF. For the CDR3, the DNA is TGTGCCAGCAGTTACACTCCCAGGGCAACTAATGAAAAACTGTTTTTT.

This chain joins TRBV19 and TRBJ1-6, with 7 positions matching TRBD1. Germline-derived CDR1 and CDR2 are LNHDA and SQIVND (reference sequence). V was clipped by 6 bases and J by 1 base; unmatched bases: 15. The CDR3 is made up of 19 amino acids. The DNA for the CDR3 is TGTGCCAGTAGCACGCGAGGGGGACAGTCCGCGTCCTATAATTCACCCCTCCACTTT. Translating gives CASSTRGGQSASYNSPLHF.

The chain recombines TRBV27 with TRBJ1-5, with 7 bases aligning to TRBD1. V lost 6 bases to trimming and J lost 0 bases; unmatched junction nucleotides: 11. The CDR3 covers 17 residues. The germline CDR1 and CDR2 sequences are MNHEY and SMNVEV (reference sequence). The CDR3 bases are TGTGCCAGCAGGGTATTTGGGGGGACAGCTAGCAATCAGCCCCAGCATTTT. This sequence encodes CASRVFGGTASNQPQHF.

The V and J genes are TRBV7-2 and TRBJ2-1; D not resolved. Between the trimmed V and J ends, which lost 5 bases and 8 bases, there was a span of 16 bases. The CDR3 is 14 amino acids. In germline, CDR1 is SGHTA, CDR2 FQGNSA. CDR3 protein: CASSPMPTKDEQFF. For the CDR3, the DNA is TGTGCCAGCAGCCCCATGCCTACCAAGGATGAGCAGTTCTTC.

The rearrangement uses TRBV30 and TRBJ1-1; 9 nucleotides align to TRBD1. Germline trimming cut 3 bases from V and 1 base from J; bases unmatched to any gene: 9. CDR1 is GTSNPN and CDR2 is SVGIG in the germline V gene (reference sequence). CDR3 length: 16 residues. In DNA, the CDR3 is TGTGCCTGGAGCGAGGGACCGGGACAGGGGAACACTGAAGCTTTCTTT. This codes for CAWSEGPGQGNTEAFF.

This clone was counted a single time. The chain links TRBV6-1 to TRBJ1-3, with a weak D call TRBD1 (5 bases). The V and J ends lost 4 bases and 3 bases respectively, with 7 bases between them. The CDR3 runs to 13 residues. CDR1 and CDR2 from the germline V gene are MNHNS and SASEGT. The CDR3 region is CASSAGLGNTIYF. The CDR3 bases are TGTGCCAGCAGTGCAGGGCTTGGAAACACCATATATTTT.

The chain joins TRBV6-5 to TRBJ2-7; D is uncertain. This CDR3 is 15 amino acids long. Trimming shortened V by 6 bases and J by 0 bases, and 15 bases separated the two germline ends. Germline V gene lookup returns CDR1 MNHEY and CDR2 SVGAGI. The CDR3 here is CASRGRAASSYEQYF. In DNA, the CDR3 is TGTGCCAGCAGAGGACGGGCGGCGAGCTCCTACGAGCAGTACTTC.